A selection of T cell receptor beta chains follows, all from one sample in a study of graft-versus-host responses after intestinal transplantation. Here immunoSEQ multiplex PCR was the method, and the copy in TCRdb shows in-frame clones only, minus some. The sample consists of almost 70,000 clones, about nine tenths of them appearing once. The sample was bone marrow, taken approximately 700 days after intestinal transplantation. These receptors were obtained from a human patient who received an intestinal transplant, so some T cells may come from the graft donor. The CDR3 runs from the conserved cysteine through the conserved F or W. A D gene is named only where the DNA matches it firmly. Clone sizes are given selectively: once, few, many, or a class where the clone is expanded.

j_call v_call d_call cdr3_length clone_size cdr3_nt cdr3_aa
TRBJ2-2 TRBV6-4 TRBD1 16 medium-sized TGTGCCAGCAGTGACTCCCGGACAGGGGACAGCGGGGAGCTGTTTTTT CASSDSRTGDSGELFF
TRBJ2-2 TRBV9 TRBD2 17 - TGTGCCAGCCCCAAGCGGGGCGGGGGGACGAACACCGGGGAGCTGTTTTTT CASPKRGGGTNTGELFF
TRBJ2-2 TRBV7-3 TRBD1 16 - TGTGCCAGCAGCTCCCCACAGGGGCTTAACACCGGGGAGCTGTTTTTT CASSSPQGLNTGELFF
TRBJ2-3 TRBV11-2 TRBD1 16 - TGTGCCAGCAGCTTACCGACCGGGACAGGGGCAGATACGCAGTATTTT CASSLPTGTGADTQYF
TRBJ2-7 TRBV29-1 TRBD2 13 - TGCAGCGTTGGAGGACTAGGCCCCTACGAGCAGTACTTC CSVGGLGPYEQYF
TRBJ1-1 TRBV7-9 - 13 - TGTGCCAGCAGCTTACAGGGAACCACTGAAGCTTTCTTT CASSLQGTTEAFF
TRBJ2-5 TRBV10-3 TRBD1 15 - TGTGCCATCAGAACAGGGGGCAGGAAGCAAGAGACCCAGTACTTC CAIRTGGRKQETQYF
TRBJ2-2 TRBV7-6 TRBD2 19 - TGTGCCAGCAGCTTAGTAATCCACTCGCGGGGGGGCGATACCGGGGAGCTGTTTTTT CASSLVIHSRGGDTGELFF
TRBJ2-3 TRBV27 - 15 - TGTGCCAGCAGTTTAGTGGGATTGGACACAGATACGCAGTATTTT CASSLVGLDTDTQYF
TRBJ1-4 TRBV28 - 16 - TGTGCCAGCAGTTTTGGTCTTGAGGGGACTAATGAAAAACTGTTTTTT CASSFGLEGTNEKLFF
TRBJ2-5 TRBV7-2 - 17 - TGTGCCAGCAGCTTAGAGGGTAGCAGCTCATTCCAAGAGACCCAGTACTTC CASSLEGSSSFQETQYF
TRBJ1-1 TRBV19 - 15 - TGTGCCAGTAGTAGCGACGGGGGCGGCGGCACTGAAGCTTTCTTT CASSSDGGGGTEAFF
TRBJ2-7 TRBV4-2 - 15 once TGTGCCAGCAGCTTGTTTGGGATGAGCTCCTACGAGCAGTACTTC CASSLFGMSSYEQYF
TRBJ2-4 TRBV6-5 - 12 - TGTGCCGGAGGGGACCGAGAAAACATTCAGTACTTC CAGGDRENIQYF
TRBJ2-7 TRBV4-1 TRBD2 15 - TGCGCCAGCAGCCGGAACAAAGCGGGAGCCTACGAGCAGTACTTC CASSRNKAGAYEQYF
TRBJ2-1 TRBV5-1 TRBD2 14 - TGCGCCAGTAGTATAGTCAGCGGGGAGAATGAGCAGTTCTTC CASSIVSGENEQFF
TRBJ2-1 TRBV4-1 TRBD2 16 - TGCGCCAGCCACTCCTTTGGGGGGGTGTCCTACAATGAGCAGTTCTTC CASHSFGGVSYNEQFF
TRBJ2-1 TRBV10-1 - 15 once TGCGCCAGCAGTGAGTCCCTGCGGGGGCTCAATGAGCAGTTCTTC CASSESLRGLNEQFF
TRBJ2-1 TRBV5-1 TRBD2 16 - TGCGCCAGCAGCCCTGAGAGCGGGAGTAGGTACAATGAGCAGTTCTTC CASSPESGSRYNEQFF
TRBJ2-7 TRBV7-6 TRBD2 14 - TGTGCCAGCAGCTTAGCGACTAGCGGATACGAGCAGTACTTC CASSLATSGYEQYF
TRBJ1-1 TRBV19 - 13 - TGTGCCAGTAGTGTCCGGGGGAACACTGAAGCTTTCTTT CASSVRGNTEAFF
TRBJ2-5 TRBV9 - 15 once TGTGCCAGCAGCATCTATCAGGGGCAGGGAGAGACCCAGTACTTC CASSIYQGQGETQYF
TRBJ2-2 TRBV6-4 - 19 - TGTGCCAGCAGTGACTCGAGCACATTCGGCAGGGTGGGCACCGGGGAGCTGTTTTTT CASSDSSTFGRVGTGELFF
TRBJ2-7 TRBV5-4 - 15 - TGTGCCAGCAGCTTTTGGGATGGGGCCTGGTACGAGCAGTACTTC CASSFWDGAWYEQYF
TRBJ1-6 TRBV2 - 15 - TGTGCCAGCAGCTCAAGTGAGGGCTATAATTCACCCCTCCACTTT CASSSSEGYNSPLHF
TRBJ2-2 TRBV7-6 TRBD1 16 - TGTGCCAGCAGCTTAGGGGCAGGGGGTCGGACCGGGGAGCTGTTTTTT CASSLGAGGRTGELFF
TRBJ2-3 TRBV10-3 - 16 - TGTGCCTCAACGGGTCGGGGGAGCGGGAGCACAGATACGCAGTATTTT CASTGRGSGSTDTQYF
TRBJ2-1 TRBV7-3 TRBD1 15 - TGTGCCAGCAGCCCCCGGACAGGTGGAGTCCATGAGCAGTTCTTC CASSPRTGGVHEQFF
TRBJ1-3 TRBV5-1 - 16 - TGCGCCAGCAGCTTGGGACCCCAGGGTTCTGGAAACACCATATATTTT CASSLGPQGSGNTIYF
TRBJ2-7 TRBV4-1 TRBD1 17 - TGCGCCAGCAGCCTCGCCCATGGACAGGGAGTCGCCTACGAGCAGTACTTC CASSLAHGQGVAYEQYF
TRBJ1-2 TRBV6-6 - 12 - TGTGCCAGCAGTTACCGTGGGGAGGGCTACACCTTC CASSYRGEGYTF
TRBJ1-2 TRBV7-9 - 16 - TGTGCCAGCAGCTTAGAATACCCCAGGGTGGGCTATGGCTACACCTTC CASSLEYPRVGYGYTF
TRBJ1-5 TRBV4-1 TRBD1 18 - TGCGCCAGCAGCCGCTCCGGGACAGGCCCAGGGAGCAATCAGCCCCAGCATTTT CASSRSGTGPGSNQPQHF
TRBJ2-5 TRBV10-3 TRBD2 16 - TGTGCCATCAGTGACGTTACTAGCGGGGGGGGGTCCACCCAGTACTTC CAISDVTSGGGSTQYF
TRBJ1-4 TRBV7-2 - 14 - TGTGCCAGCAGCCCCCCGGGCACTAATGAAAAACTGTTTTTT CASSPPGTNEKLFF
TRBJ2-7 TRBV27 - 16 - TGTGCCAGCAGTTTTGCAGTTCCCTCCGTCCCCTACGAGCAGTACTTC CASSFAVPSVPYEQYF
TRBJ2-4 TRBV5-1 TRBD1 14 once TGCGCCAGCAGTCCAGGGACAGCGCTAAACATTCAGTACTTC CASSPGTALNIQYF
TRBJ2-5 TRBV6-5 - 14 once TGTGCCAGCAGCAGGTTCTCAAGGCAAGAGACCCAGTACTTC CASSRFSRQETQYF
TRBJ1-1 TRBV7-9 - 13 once TGTGCCAGCAGCCCGGACTGGAACACTGAAGCTTTCTTT CASSPDWNTEAFF
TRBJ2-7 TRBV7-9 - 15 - TGTGCCAGCAGTCGTCCGGGCCTATTGACCTACGAGCAGTACTTC CASSRPGLLTYEQYF
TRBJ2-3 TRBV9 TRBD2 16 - TGTGCCAGCAGCGTTTTAGCGGGAGTGTTCGGAGATACGCAGTATTTT CASSVLAGVFGDTQYF
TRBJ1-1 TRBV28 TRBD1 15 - TGTGCCAGCAGGTTAATCGGACAGGGGGCCTCTGAAGCTTTCTTT CASRLIGQGASEAFF
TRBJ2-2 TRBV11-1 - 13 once TGTGCCAGCACCAGGGTGAGAACCGGGGAGCTGTTTTTT CASTRVRTGELFF
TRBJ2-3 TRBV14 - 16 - TGTGCCAGCAGTCCGATCCGGGGTACAAGCACAGATACGCAGTATTTT CASSPIRGTSTDTQYF
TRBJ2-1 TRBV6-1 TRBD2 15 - TGTGCCGGGGGACATGAGCTAGCGGGGAGCAATGAGCAGTTCTTC CAGGHELAGSNEQFF
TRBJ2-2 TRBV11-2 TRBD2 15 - TGTGCCAGCAGCCAGGTCCTGGCGGGAGCCGGGGAGCTGTTTTTT CASSQVLAGAGELFF
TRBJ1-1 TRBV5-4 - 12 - TGTGCCAGCAGCTCTCACCGCACTGAAGCTTTCTTT CASSSHRTEAFF
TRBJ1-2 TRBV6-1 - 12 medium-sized TGTGCCAGCAGTGAATTCGGTTTTGGCTACACCTTC CASSEFGFGYTF
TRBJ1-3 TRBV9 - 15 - TGTGCCAGCAGCGCCGCCGGGCGCTCTGGAAACACCATATATTTT CASSAAGRSGNTIYF
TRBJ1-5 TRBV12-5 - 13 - TGTGCTAGTGGTCTGGATGAGGGCCAGCCCCAGCATTTT CASGLDEGQPQHF
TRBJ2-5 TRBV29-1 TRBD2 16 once TGCAGCGTTGAAGAACTAGCGGGAAAGGTGTCAGAGACCCAGTACTTC CSVEELAGKVSETQYF
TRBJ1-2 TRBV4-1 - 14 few TGCGCCAGCAGCCAAGATTTGGAGGTAGGGGGCTACACCTTC CASSQDLEVGGYTF
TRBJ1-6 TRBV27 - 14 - TGTGCCAGCAGTCTCAGGAGGTCTAATTCACCCCTCCACTTT CASSLRRSNSPLHF